The source of this TCR beta chain is a study of neurological immune-mediated disorders. 5'RACE employing 10-nucleotide random UMIs yielded the cDNA. TCRdb re-derived calls from the 5' RACE reads in MiXCR, one entry per CDR3 protein. The data show tens of thousands of distinct CDR3 sequences, 3% to 4.5% seen once. The CDR3 runs to 13 residues. Trimming removed 2 bases from V and 2 bases from J, with 8 bases in between. Germline values: CDR1 SGHRS, CDR2 YFSETQ. This clonotype was seen repeatedly, ten times or more. Its antigen is as yet unknown. Study conclusions and caveats: There were no CDR3 amino acid sequences shared by expanded clones across subjects, a result suggesting private repertoires in all groups. Patients with HTLV-1-associated myelopathy showed the most TCR clonal expansion. Those with multiple sclerosis showed the least, falling below healthy controls. When the repertoires were grouped phylogenetically, those of 18 of the 34 multiple sclerosis patients came together in a single cluster of related CDR3 sequences, which points to a possible repertoire-level signature.

Sequenced: PBMCs. This clonotype was sampled from a man aged 55 to 70 with multiple sclerosis. The chain uses TRBV5-1 and TRBJ2-7; no clear D. In DNA, the CDR3 is TGCGCCAGCAGCTTCATGGCACCCTACGAGCAGTACTTC. This encodes CASSFMAPYEQYF.